The T cell receptor (beta chain) described here comes from a study of spatial heterogeneity in lung cancer. This clonotype has ten or more counts. Its antigen is unidentified. General study points: It was found that expanded intratumoral alpha and beta TCR counts tracked tumor mutation counts.

TCRdb reanalysed the 5' RACE reads using MiXCR and keeps one entry per CDR3 protein. The table shows 20,000 to 30,000 distinct CDR3 sequences, with roughly 10% occurring only once. As for time point: sample taken at primary tumor resection. The length of the CDR3 is 13 residues. Looked up from germline, CDR1 is ENHRY and CDR2 is SYGVKD. Trimming stripped 10 bases from V and 7 bases from J, with 18 bases between. Sequenced here: lung tumor tissue, sampled at surgery. This clonotype was sampled from a male donor with early-stage non-small cell lung cancer. The chain carries TRBV10-3 and TRBJ2-3; D unresolved. The CDR3 nucleotides are TGTGCCACCCTGGATTTTAAGGAAAATACGCAGTATTTT. Residues: CATLDFKENTQYF.